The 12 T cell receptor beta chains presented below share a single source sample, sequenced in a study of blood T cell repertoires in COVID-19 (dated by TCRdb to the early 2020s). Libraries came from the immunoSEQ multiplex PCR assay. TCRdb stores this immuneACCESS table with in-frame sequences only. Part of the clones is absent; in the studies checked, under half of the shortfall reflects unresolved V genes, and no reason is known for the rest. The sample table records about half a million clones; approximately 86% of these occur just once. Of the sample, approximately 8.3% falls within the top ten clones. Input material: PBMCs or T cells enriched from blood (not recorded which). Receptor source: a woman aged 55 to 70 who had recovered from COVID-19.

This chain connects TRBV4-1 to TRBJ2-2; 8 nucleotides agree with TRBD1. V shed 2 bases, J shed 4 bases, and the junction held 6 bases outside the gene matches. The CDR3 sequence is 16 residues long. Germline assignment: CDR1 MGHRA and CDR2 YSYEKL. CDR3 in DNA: TGCGCCAGCAGCCAAAGGACAGGGCCAGTCACCGGGGAGCTGTTTTTT. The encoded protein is CASSQRTGPVTGELFF.

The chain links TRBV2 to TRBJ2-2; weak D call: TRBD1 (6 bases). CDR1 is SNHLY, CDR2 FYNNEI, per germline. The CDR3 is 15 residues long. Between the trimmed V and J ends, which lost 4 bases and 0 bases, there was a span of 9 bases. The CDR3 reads CASSVGGPNTGELFF. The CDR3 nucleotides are TGTGCCAGCAGTGTTGGGGGCCCGAACACCGGGGAGCTGTTTTTT. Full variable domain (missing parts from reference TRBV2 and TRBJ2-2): EPEVTQTPSHQVTQMGQEVILRCVPISNHLYFYWYRQILGQKVEFLVSFYNNEISEKSEIFDDQFSVERPDGSNFTLKIRSTKLEDSAMYFCASSVGGPNTGELFFGEGSRLTVL.

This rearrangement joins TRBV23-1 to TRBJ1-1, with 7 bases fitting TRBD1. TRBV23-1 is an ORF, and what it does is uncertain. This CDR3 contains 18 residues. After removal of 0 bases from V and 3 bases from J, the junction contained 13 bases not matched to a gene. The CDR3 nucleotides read TGCGCCAGCAGTCAATCGTCGGGAGGGGGCCTTAGGGACACTGAAGCTTTCTTT. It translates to CASSQSSGGGLRDTEAFF.

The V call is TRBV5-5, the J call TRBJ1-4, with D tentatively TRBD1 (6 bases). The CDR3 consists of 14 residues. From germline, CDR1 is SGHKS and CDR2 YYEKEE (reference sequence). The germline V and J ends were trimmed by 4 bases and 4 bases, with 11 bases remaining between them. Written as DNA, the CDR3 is TGTGCCAGCAGCCGGACAGCGCTTAATGAAAAACTGTTTTTT. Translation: CASSRTALNEKLFF. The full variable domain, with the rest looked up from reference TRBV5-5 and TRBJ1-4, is DAGVTQSPTHLIKTRGQQVTLRCSPISGHKSVSWYQQVLGQGPQFIFQYYEKEERGRGNFPDRFSARQFPNYSSELNVNALLLGDSALYLCASSRTALNEKLFFGSGTQLSVL.

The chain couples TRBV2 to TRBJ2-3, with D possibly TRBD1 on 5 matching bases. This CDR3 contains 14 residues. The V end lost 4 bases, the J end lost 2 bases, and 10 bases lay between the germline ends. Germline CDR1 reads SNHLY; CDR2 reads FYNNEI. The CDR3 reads CASSVETATDTQYF. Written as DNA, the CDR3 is TGTGCCAGCAGTGTAGAGACAGCCACAGATACGCAGTATTTT.

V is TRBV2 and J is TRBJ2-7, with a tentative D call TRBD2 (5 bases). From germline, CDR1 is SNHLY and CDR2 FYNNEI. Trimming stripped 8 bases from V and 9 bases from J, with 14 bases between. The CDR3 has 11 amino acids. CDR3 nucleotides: TGTGCCAGCGCCCGGGCACTAGGGCAGTACGTC. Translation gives CASARALGQYV.

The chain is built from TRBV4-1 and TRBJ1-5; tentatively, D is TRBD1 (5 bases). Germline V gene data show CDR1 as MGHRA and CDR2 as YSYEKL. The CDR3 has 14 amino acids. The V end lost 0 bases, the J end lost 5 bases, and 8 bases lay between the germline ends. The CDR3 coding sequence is TGCGCCAGCAGCCAAGACCGGGGGGATCAGCCCCAGCATTTT. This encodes CASSQDRGDQPQHF.

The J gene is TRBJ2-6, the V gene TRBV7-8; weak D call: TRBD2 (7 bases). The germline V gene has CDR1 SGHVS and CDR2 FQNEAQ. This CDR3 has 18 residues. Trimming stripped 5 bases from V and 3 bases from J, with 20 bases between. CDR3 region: CASSVLGGHSFGANVLTF. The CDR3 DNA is TGTGCCAGCAGCGTATTGGGGGGGCATTCGTTTGGGGCCAACGTCCTGACTTTC.

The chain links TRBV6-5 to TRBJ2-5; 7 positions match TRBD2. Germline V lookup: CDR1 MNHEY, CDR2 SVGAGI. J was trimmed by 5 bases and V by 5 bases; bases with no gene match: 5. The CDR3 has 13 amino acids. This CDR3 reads CASSPGLGETQYF. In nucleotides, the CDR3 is TGTGCCAGCAGTCCCGGACTAGGGGAGACCCAGTACTTC.

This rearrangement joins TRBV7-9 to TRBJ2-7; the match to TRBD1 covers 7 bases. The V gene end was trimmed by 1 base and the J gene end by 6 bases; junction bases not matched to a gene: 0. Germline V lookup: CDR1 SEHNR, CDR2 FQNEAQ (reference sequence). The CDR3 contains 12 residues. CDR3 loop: CASSLEGAEQYF. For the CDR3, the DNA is TGTGCCAGCAGCTTAGAGGGGGCCGAGCAGTACTTC. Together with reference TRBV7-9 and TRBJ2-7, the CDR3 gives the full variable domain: DTGVSQNPRHKITKRGQNVTFRCDPISEHNRLYWYRQTLGQGPEFLTYFQNEAQLEKSRLLSDRFSAERPKGSFSTLEIQRTEQGDSAMYLCASSLEGAEQYFGPGTRLTVT.

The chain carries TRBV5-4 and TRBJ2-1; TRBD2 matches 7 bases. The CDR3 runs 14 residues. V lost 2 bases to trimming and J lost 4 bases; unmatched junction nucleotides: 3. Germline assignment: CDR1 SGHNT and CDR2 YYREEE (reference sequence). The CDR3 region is CASSFAGDYNEQFF. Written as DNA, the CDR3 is TGTGCCAGCAGCTTCGCGGGGGATTACAATGAGCAGTTCTTC.

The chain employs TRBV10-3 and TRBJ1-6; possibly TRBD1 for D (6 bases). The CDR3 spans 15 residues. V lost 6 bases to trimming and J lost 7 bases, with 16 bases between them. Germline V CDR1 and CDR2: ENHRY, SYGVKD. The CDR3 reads CAIRGSGQQNSPLHF. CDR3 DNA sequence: TGTGCCATCAGGGGATCGGGACAACAAAATTCACCCCTCCACTTT.